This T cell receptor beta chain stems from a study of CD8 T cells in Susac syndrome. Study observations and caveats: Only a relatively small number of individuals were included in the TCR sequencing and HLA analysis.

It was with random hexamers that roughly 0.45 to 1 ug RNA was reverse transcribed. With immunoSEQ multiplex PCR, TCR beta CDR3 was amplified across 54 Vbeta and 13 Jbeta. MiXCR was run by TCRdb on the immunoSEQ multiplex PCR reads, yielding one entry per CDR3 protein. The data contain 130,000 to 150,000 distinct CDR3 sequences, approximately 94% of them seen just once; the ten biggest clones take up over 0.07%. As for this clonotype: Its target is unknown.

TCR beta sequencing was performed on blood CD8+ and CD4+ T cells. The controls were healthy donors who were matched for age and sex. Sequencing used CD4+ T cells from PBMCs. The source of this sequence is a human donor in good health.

For the CDR3, the DNA is TGCAGTGCTAGGGCTAGCGGGAGAGATACGCAGTATTTT. This encodes CSARASGRDTQYF. This chain links TRBV20-1 with TRBJ2-3; 10 nucleotides match TRBD2. The V gene's germline CDR1 is DFQATT and CDR2 SNEGSKA (reference sequence). The CDR3 has 13 residues. The J segment lost 5 bases and the V segment lost 3 bases, leaving 2 bases of the junction unmatched.